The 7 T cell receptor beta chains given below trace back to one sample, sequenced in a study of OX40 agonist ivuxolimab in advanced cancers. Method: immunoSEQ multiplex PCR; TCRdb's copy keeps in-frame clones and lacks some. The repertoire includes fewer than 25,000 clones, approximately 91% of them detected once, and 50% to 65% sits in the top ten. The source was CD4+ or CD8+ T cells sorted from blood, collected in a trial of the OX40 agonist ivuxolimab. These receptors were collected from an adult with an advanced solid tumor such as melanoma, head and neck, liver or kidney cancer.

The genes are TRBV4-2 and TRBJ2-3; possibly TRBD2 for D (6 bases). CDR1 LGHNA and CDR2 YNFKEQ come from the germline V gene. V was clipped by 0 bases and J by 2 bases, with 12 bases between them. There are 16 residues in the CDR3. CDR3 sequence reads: CASSQDSAGNTDTQYF. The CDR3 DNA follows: TGTGCCAGCAGCCAAGATAGCGCGGGGAACACAGATACGCAGTATTTT.

The CDR3 sequence is CASSIGALNEQYF. Written as DNA, the CDR3 is TGTGCCAGTAGTATCGGGGCCCTCAACGAGCAGTACTTC. This chain connects TRBV19 to TRBJ2-7; D may correspond to TRBD1 or TRBD2 (5 bases each). The CDR3 consists of 13 residues. V lost 3 bases to trimming and J lost 5 bases, with 11 bases between them. Looked up from germline, CDR1 is LNHDA and CDR2 is SQIVND (reference sequence).

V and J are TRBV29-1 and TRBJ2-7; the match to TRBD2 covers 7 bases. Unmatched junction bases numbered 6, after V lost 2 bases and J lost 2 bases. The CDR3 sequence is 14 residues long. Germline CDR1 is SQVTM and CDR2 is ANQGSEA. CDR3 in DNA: TGCAGCGTTGAATTGTCTAGCGGAGCCTACGAGCAGTACTTC. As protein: CSVELSSGAYEQYF.

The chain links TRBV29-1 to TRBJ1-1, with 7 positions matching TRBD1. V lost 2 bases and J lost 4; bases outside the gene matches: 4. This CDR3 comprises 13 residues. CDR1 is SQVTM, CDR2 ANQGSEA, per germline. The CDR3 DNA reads TGCAGCGTTGAAACCTCAGGGGGCACTGAAGCTTTCTTT. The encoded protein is CSVETSGGTEAFF.

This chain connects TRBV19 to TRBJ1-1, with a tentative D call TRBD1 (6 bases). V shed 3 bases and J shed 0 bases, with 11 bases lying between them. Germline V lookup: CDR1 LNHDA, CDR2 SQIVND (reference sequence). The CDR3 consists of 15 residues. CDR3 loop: CASSISGTMNTEAFF. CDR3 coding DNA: TGTGCCAGTAGTATTTCCGGGACAATGAACACTGAAGCTTTCTTT.

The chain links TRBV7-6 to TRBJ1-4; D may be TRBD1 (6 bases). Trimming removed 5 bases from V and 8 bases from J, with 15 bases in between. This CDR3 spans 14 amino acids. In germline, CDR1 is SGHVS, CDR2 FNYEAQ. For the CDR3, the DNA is TGTGCCAGCAGCCCAGACAGGCGGGGGGAAAAACTGTTTTTT. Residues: CASSPDRRGEKLFF.

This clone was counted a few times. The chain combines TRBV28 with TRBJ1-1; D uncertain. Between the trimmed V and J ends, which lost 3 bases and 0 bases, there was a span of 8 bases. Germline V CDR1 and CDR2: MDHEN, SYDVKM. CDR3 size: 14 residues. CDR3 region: CASSFERVNTEAFF. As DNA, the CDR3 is TGTGCCAGCAGTTTTGAGCGTGTGAACACTGAAGCTTTCTTT.